Each of the 14 T cell receptor beta chains below was sequenced from the same sample in a study of human T cells and chemical hapten exposure. The sample's time point: patch test 1, 2 weeks after DPC sensitization. Specified treatment: therapeutic diphenylcyclopropenone sensitization with weekly scalp DPC. TCRdb re-analysed the RACE reads in MiXCR, keeping a single row per CDR3 protein. The sample contains about 380,000 distinct CDR3 sequences, nearly 5% of which appear only once. This specimen consisted of whole blood, obtained in connection with sensitization to the hapten diphenylcyclopropenone (DPC). All receptors come from a woman between 50 and 59 years old with alopecia areata. Some clones in this sample may be carry-over from other donors' samples.

This clonotype appeared many times. Written as DNA, the CDR3 is TGCAGCGTTGAAGATTTAGCGGGGGTTCAAGAGACCCAGTACTTC. Its translation: CSVEDLAGVQETQYF. The rearrangement links TRBV29-1 to TRBJ2-5, with TRBD2 matching over 9 bases. Germline V gene lookup returns CDR1 SQVTM and CDR2 ANQGSEA. The ends lost 0 bases at V and 2 bases at J; junction bases unmatched: 4. CDR3 length: 15 residues.

The V and J genes are TRBV4-2 and TRBJ1-3, with D possibly matching TRBD1 (6 bases). V lost 0 bases and J lost 4, with 13 bases in between. In germline, CDR1 is LGHNA, CDR2 YNFKEQ. The CDR3 extends over 16 amino acids. CDR3 sequence reads: CASSQEDSSRGNTIYF. The CDR3 DNA follows: TGTGCCAGCAGCCAAGAGGACAGCTCAAGGGGAAACACCATATATTTT.

This clonotype was observed a handful of times. The chain recombines TRBV13 with TRBJ1-1, with TRBD1 as a possible D gene (5 bases). CDR3 size: 16 residues. Germline-derived CDR1 and CDR2 are PRHDT and FYEKMQ (reference sequence). The V and J ends lost 5 bases and 0 bases respectively, with 16 bases between them. The chain's CDR3 is CASSPGPGGMNTEAFF. In nucleotides, the CDR3 is TGTGCCAGCAGCCCGGGGCCCGGAGGGATGAACACTGAAGCTTTCTTT. Using reference TRBV13 and TRBJ1-1 for the parts outside the CDR3, the full variable domain is AAGVIQSPRHLIKEKRETATLKCYPIPRHDTVYWYQQGPGQDPQFLISFYEKMQSDKGSIPDRFSAQQFSDYHSELNMSSLELGDSALYFCASSPGPGGMNTEAFFGQGTRLTVV.

This clonotype was counted ten times or more. The rearrangement joins TRBV12-3 or TRBV12-4 to TRBJ2-1; TRBD2 aligns across 8 bases. J gave up 5 bases and V 5 bases, and 2 bases lay outside the gene matches. This CDR3 region has 13 residues. This CDR3 reads CASSALADNEQFF. CDR3 DNA sequence: TGTGCCAGCAGTGCACTAGCGGACAATGAGCAGTTCTTC.

This clonotype appeared many times. The chain carries TRBV6-6 and TRBJ2-3; 8 bases line up with TRBD1. Germline CDR1 MNHNY, CDR2 SVGAGI (reference sequence). V was clipped by 2 bases and J by 6 bases; unmatched bases: 7. The CDR3 contains 15 residues. The CDR3 here is CASSYLTGAVDTQYF. CDR3 DNA sequence: TGTGCCAGCAGTTACCTGACAGGGGCAGTCGATACGCAGTATTTT.

The V call is TRBV28, the J call TRBJ2-2; 7 positions agree with TRBD2. With V trimmed by 2 bases and J by 4 bases, 4 bases remained unmatched. The germline CDR1 and CDR2 sequences are MDHEN and SYDVKM. CDR3 size: 15 residues. The CDR3 DNA follows: TGTGCCAGCAGTTTACGACGCGGGGGCACCGGGGAGCTGTTTTTT. Translating gives CASSLRRGGTGELFF.

The chain recombines TRBV6-2 or TRBV6-3 with TRBJ2-1; 13 bases are a match to TRBD2. CDR1 is MNHEY and CDR2 is SVGEGT in the germline V gene. Trimming at V came to 6 bases and at J to 3 bases, leaving 14 bases not matched to a gene. The CDR3 length is 19 residues. CDR3 bases: TGTGCCAGCAGCCGGGGGCTCCCGGGACTAGCGGGGCTCTACAATGAGCAGTTCTTC. As protein: CASSRGLPGLAGLYNEQFF.

This clonotype was counted many times. The chain joins TRBV10-3 to TRBJ2-3; D is unclear. The V end was cut by 3 bases, the J end by 5 bases, with 9 bases between. This CDR3 region has 13 residues. Germline loops: CDR1 ENHRY, CDR2 SYGVKD. As DNA, the CDR3 is TGTGCCATCAGTGACAGTGGAGAAGATACGCAGTATTTT. Protein product: CAISDSGEDTQYF.

This clonotype was observed many times. The rearrangement joins TRBV25-1 to TRBJ1-1; D remains ambiguous. V dropped 3 bases and J dropped 6 bases, with 5 bases sitting between them. This CDR3 contains 11 residues. CDR1 MGHDK and CDR2 SYGVNS come from the germline V gene. CDR3 sequence reads: CASSDVAEAFF. CDR3 nucleotides: TGTGCCAGCAGTGACGTCGCTGAAGCTTTCTTT.

This clonotype was detected only a few times. The V call is TRBV7-3, the J call TRBJ2-7, with TRBD2 matching 15 bases. From germline, CDR1 is SGHTA and CDR2 FQGTGA. The V and J ends lost 5 bases and 7 bases, in that order; junction bases with no gene match: 6. The CDR3 is 15 residues long. The CDR3, as DNA: TGTGCCAGCAGCCCCGGACTAGCGGGGGGGAGTGAGCAGTACTTC. Amino acid sequence: CASSPGLAGGSEQYF.

V is TRBV5-6 and J is TRBJ2-1; TRBD1 aligns across 8 bases. Trimming at V came to 4 bases and at J to 11 bases, leaving 8 bases not matched to a gene. Per germline, CDR1 SGHDT and CDR2 YYEEEE. The CDR3 extends over 13 amino acids. This CDR3 reads CASSIHRGRKQFF. Here the CDR3 DNA reads TGTGCCAGCAGCATTCACAGGGGGAGGAAGCAGTTCTTC.

This clonotype came up a few times. The chain has TRBV29-1 and TRBJ2-5, with TRBD2 identical over 7 bases. CDR1 SQVTM and CDR2 ANQGSEA come from the germline V gene. The CDR3 totals 13 residues. Trimming cost V 1 base and J 2 bases; bases outside gene matches: 1. The CDR3 reads CSVEVGGQETQYF. CDR3 nucleotide sequence: TGCAGCGTTGAAGTGGGGGGGCAAGAGACCCAGTACTTC.

This chain uses TRBV6-1 with TRBJ1-1; 7 nucleotides align to TRBD1. The CDR3 loop spans 14 amino acids. Trimming at V came to 1 base and at J to 6 bases, leaving 5 bases not matched to a gene. The germline gives CDR1 MNHNS, CDR2 SASEGT. The CDR3 DNA sequence: TGTGCCAGCAGTGAAGACAGGGGATGGGCTGAAGCTTTCTTT. It codes for CASSEDRGWAEAFF.

In this sample, this clonotype turned up many times. This rearrangement joins TRBV5-1 to TRBJ1-1; possible D gene TRBD1, 6 bases. V was cut by 2 bases and J by 3 bases, with 11 bases left in between. CDR1 and CDR2 (germline): SGHRS, YFSETQ. This CDR3 is built from 14 residues. CDR3 in amino acids: CASSFRGLDTEAFF. The CDR3 DNA reads TGCGCCAGCAGCTTCCGGGGGCTCGACACTGAAGCTTTCTTT.